This T cell receptor beta chain was captured by sequencing in a study of monozygotic twins with inflammatory bowel disease. Every TCR library used approximately 3,700 ng of total RNA. TCRdb re-called the 5' RACE reads and shows each CDR3 protein once, DNA omitted. Its table records some 440,000 distinct CDR3 sequences. A note on this clonotype: As yet, its antigen is unknown.

Findings and caveats of the study: TCRbeta inverse Simpson diversity was decreased in IBD patients versus healthy co-twins. Researchers report that IBD patients shared fewer clonotypes with others than healthy twins, especially amid disease activity. Support for any single strong IBD-associated signal or clonotype was not found.

Sequences were obtained from blood. The clonotype comes from a human donor with ulcerative colitis or Crohn's disease, or a healthy co-twin of an affected twin (not recorded which).

CDR3 in amino acids: CASSLGGTRYEAFF. The V call is TRBV7-2, the J call TRBJ1-1. The CDR3 consists of 14 residues. Germline V gene sequence: CDR1 SGHTA, CDR2 FQGNSA.